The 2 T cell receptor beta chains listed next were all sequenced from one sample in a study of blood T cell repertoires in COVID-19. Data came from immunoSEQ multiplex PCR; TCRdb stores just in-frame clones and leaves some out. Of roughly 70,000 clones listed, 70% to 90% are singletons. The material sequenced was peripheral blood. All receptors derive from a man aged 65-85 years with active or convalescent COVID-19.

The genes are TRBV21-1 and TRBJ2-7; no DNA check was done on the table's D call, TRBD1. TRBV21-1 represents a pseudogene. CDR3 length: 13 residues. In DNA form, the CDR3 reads TGTGCCGGAGGACAGGGTAGTCCCTACGAGCAGTACTTC. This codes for CAGGQGSPYEQYF.

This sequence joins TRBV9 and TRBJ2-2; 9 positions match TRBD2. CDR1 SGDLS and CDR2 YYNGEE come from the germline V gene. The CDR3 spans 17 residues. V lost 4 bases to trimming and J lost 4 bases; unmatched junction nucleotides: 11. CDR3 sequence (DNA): TGTGCCAGCAGCTACCTAGCGGGACGTTCGGGCACCGGGGAGCTGTTTTTT. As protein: CASSYLAGRSGTGELFF.